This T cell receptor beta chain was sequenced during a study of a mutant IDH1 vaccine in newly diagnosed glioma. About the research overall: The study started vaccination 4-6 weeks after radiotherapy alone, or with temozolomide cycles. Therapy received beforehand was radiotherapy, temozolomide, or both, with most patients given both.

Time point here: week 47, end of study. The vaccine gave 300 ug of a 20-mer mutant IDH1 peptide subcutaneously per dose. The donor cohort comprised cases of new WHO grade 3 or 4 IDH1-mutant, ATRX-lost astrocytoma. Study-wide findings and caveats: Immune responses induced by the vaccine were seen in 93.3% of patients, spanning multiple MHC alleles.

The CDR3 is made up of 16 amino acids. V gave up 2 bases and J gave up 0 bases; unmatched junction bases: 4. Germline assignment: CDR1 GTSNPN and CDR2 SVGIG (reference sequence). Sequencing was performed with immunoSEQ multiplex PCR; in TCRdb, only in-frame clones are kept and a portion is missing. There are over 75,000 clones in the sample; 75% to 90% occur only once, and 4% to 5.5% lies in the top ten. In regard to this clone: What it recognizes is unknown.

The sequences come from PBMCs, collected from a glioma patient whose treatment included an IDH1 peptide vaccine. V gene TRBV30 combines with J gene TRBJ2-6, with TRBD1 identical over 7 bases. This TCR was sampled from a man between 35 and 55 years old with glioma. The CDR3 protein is CAWSRDRASGANVLTF. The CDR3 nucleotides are TGTGCCTGGAGTCGCGACAGGGCCTCTGGGGCCAACGTCCTGACTTTC.